Given below is one TCR beta chain in context. Its antigen is not identified. The data derive from a study of T cells in narcolepsy. Study-wide points: No autoreactive T cell clone sequences appeared in some memory CD4+ repertoires. Healthy controls reportedly lacked the autoreactive clonotypes serially found in patients' blood. Autoreactive HCRT-specific and TRIB2-specific clonotypes were marked in same-patient CSF-versus-blood CD4+ comparisons.

Produced via immunoSEQ multiplex PCR; TCRdb's table is partial and in-frame only. The profile shows around 34,000 clones, roughly 80% of them singletons. Trimming took 4 bases from V and 0 from J, leaving 13 bases between them. Germline assignment: CDR1 SGHKS and CDR2 YYEKEE (reference sequence). The CDR3 length is 16 residues. The TCR sequence derives from a human donor in good health. This chain connects TRBV5-5 to TRBJ2-2; TRBD1 might be the D (5 bases). Material: memory (CD45RA-) CD4+ T cells from blood. The CDR3 is CASSPDSFANTGELFF. As DNA, the CDR3 is TGTGCCAGCAGCCCAGACAGTTTCGCGAACACCGGGGAGCTGTTTTTT.